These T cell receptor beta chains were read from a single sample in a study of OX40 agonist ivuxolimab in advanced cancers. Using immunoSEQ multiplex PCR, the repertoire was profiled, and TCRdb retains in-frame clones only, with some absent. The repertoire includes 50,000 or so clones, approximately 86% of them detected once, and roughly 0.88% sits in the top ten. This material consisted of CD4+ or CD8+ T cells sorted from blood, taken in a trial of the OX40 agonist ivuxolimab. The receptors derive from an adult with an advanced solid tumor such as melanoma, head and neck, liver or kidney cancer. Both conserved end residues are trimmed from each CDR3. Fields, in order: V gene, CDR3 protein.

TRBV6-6,ASSYGSGRLKTQY
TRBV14,ASSHSGTGGHGYT
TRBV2,ASRTGSGNTGELF
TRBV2,AIGVGEGQPQH
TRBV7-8,ASSLVGRDATNEKLF
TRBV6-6,AIADRATTGELF
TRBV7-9,ASSFILAGADTQY
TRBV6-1,ATADEGYT
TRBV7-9,ASSLGARGSGANVLT
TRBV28,ASSLSPRGGYGYT
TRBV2,ASKNQSGWWLDEKLF
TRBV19,ASGDSYNSPLH
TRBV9,ASSVEGFPSYEQY
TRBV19,ASSIVGRYFSGANVLT
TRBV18,ASSPLGGADSYEQY
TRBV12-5,ASGLVGRANTEAF
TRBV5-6,ASSLDGYTEAF
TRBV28,ASSGGLYEQY
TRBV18,ASSPLSGQETQY
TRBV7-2,ASSLSGTATYEQY
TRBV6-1,ASDRVGPYEQY
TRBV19,ASSIEGDGYT
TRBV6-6,ASRLPPGHQAF
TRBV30,AGTEDTQY
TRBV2,ACIGGPTNTGELF
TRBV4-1,ASSQAGTLQETQY
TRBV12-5,ASGAENTEAF
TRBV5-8,ASVKGAVNVLT
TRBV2,ASGDRAGNTIY
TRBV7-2,ASSLAGSLPYEQY
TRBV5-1,ASSAGTAVDTQY
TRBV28,ASLEGLHTDTQY
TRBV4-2,ASSQAPGSTEAF
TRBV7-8,ASSFGSQGAWYPQH
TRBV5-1,ASSPGTGGGTEAF
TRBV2,ASIRLAGTGNEQF
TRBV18,ASSPPLSSEQF
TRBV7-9,ASLMGTGDTEAF
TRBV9,ASSRSEGNTIY